This record concerns one TCR beta chain sequence. The CDR3 length is 15 residues. Germline assignment: CDR1 MDHEN and CDR2 SYDVKM. The ends lost 10 bases at V and 1 base at J; junction bases unmatched: 9. The sample comes from a study of blood T cell repertoires in COVID-19. Study overall: Acute-phase and convalescent COVID-19 samples originated in the United States, Italy and Spain. T cells, B-cell-depleted T cells, or PBMCs provided the cDNA or gDNA that served as material.

How the authors handled the data: Amplification of reference gene primers was used by the study to estimate nucleated cell counts. The table came from immunoSEQ multiplex PCR; TCRdb's copy has only in-frame clones and leaves some out. The V and J calls and clone size were taken over from that table, and D and trimming were inferred from the DNA. The sample includes 240,000 or so clones, about 80% of them seen just once. This chain uses TRBV28 with TRBJ2-7; 11 positions match TRBD1. This clonotype was obtained from an elderly woman with acute or convalescent COVID-19. Sequencing was performed on peripheral blood. The CDR3 DNA is TGTGCCACGATTCCGGGACAGGGGGTATCCTACGAGCAGTACTTC. It encodes CATIPGQGVSYEQYF.